This entry lists 25 T cell receptor beta chains sequenced from one sample in a study of HIV-infected patients and healthy controls. Whole blood was used without fractionation, so all unsorted peripheral T cells were included. Alpha and beta constant-region primers primed reverse transcription of 500 to 550 ng RNA. Separate chain-specific third strand synthesis with multiplexing indices produced the alpha and beta libraries. TCRdb analysed the 5' RACE reads with MiXCR anew, one entry per CDR3 protein. Here the sample spans 10,000 to 15,000 distinct CDR3 sequences, 5.1% being singletons. The material sequenced was blood. The receptors derive from an adult in good health.

The sample holds many counts of this clonotype. The chain combines TRBV15 with TRBJ2-1; either TRBD1 or TRBD2 may supply D (5 bases each). CDR1 and CDR2 (germline): LNHNV, YYDKDF (reference sequence). The germline V and J ends were trimmed by 8 bases and 7 bases, with 12 bases remaining between them. This CDR3 spans 12 amino acids. The CDR3 protein is CATGSGPNEQFF. The CDR3 bases are TGTGCCACCGGGTCGGGGCCTAATGAGCAGTTCTTC.

In this sample, this clonotype is medium-sized. This chain uses TRBV7-9 with TRBJ1-4; no firm D call. Trimming stripped 1 base from V and 9 bases from J, with 12 bases between. Germline-derived CDR1 and CDR2 are SEHNR and FQNEAQ (reference sequence). This CDR3 is built from 14 residues. The CDR3 coding sequence is TGTGCCAGCAGCTTAGAAACTCGTCAAAAAAAACTGTTTTTT. It is translated as CASSLETRQKKLFF.

This clonotype was found many times. The V gene is TRBV19, the J gene TRBJ1-2; D possibly corresponds to TRBD1 (5 bases). V shed 6 bases and J shed 4 bases, with 18 bases lying between them. The CDR3 extends over 15 amino acids. Germline loops: CDR1 LNHDA, CDR2 SQIVND (reference sequence). CDR3 sequence (DNA): TGTGCCAGTAGCCTCCCGGGGACGGTAGTCTATGGCTACACCTTC. Its protein is CASSLPGTVVYGYTF.

This clonotype was seen many times. The genes are TRBV12-3 or TRBV12-4 and TRBJ1-5; D gene unclear. This CDR3 comprises 14 residues. Deletions cut 1 base from V and 0 bases from J, with 4 bases between. As DNA, the CDR3 is TGTGCCAGCAGTTTAGGAGGTAGCAATCAGCCCCAGCATTTT. This codes for CASSLGGSNQPQHF.

This clonotype is labeled as medium-sized. The chain carries TRBV5-4 and TRBJ2-1, with a tentative D call TRBD2 (6 bases). The germline V gene has CDR1 SGHNT and CDR2 YYREEE (reference sequence). The CDR3 spans 15 residues. V was pared by 6 bases and J by 0 bases, with 13 bases between. The CDR3 region is CASTTGLGSYNEQFF. CDR3 bases: TGTGCCAGCACTACGGGACTCGGCTCCTACAATGAGCAGTTCTTC.

This clonotype was picked up many times. The chain combines TRBV24-1 with TRBJ2-3, with 8 positions matching TRBD1. V trimming: 5 bases; J trimming: 6 bases; junction bases outside the gene matches: 6. The CDR3 covers 14 residues. Germline values: CDR1 KGHDR, CDR2 SFDVKD. CDR3 sequence reads: CATSGTGRGDTQYF. DNA for the CDR3: TGTGCCACCAGTGGGACAGGGCGAGGGGATACGCAGTATTTT.

The J gene is TRBJ2-7, the V gene TRBV6-6, with 10 nucleotides matching TRBD1. The CDR3 has 15 residues. Trimming at V came to 6 bases and at J to 4 bases, leaving 9 bases not matched to a gene. Looked up from germline, CDR1 is MNHNY and CDR2 is SVGAGI (reference sequence). The CDR3 loop is CASSPRDRGIYEQYF. CDR3 nucleotides: TGTGCCAGCAGCCCCCGGGACAGGGGAATATACGAGCAGTACTTC.

This clonotype has at least ten counts. V is TRBV7-9 and J is TRBJ2-3; D is unclear. Germline assignment: CDR1 SEHNR and CDR2 FQNEAQ (reference sequence). The CDR3 has 15 residues. Trimming shortened V by 5 bases and J by 2 bases, and 14 bases separated the two germline ends. The CDR3 loop is CASSPQPLSTDTQYF. CDR3 sequence (DNA): TGTGCCAGCAGCCCTCAACCCCTATCCACAGATACGCAGTATTTT.

In this sample, this clonotype turned up many times. The V gene is TRBV4-2, the J gene TRBJ2-3, with TRBD2 matching over 13 bases. V lost 4 bases, J lost 6 bases, and 16 bases stayed unmatched. Germline CDR1 and CDR2: LGHNA and YNFKEQ. This CDR3 spans 19 amino acids. This chain's CDR3 is CASSRGLAGEGPPSDTQYF. CDR3 coding DNA: TGTGCCAGCAGCCGCGGACTAGCGGGGGAGGGACCTCCGTCGGATACGCAGTATTTT.

This clonotype occurred many times. This chain connects TRBV12-3 or TRBV12-4 to TRBJ1-1; D unclear. With 5 bases removed from V and 0 bases from J, the gap between germline ends came to 16 bases. The CDR3 runs to 16 residues. The CDR3 region is CASSLLFNTMNTEAFF. CDR3 bases: TGTGCCAGCAGTCTCCTTTTTAACACGATGAACACTGAAGCTTTCTTT.

This clonotype was recorded many times. The chain employs TRBV7-8 and TRBJ2-3; D possibly uses TRBD1 or TRBD2 (6 bases each). The germline gives CDR1 SGHVS, CDR2 FQNEAQ. The CDR3 sequence is 14 residues long. V lost 8 bases and J 4 bases, leaving 16 bases between the germline ends. As DNA, the CDR3 is TGTGCCAGCTCCACGAAGGGGGGCCCAGATACGCAGTATTTT. This sequence encodes CASSTKGGPDTQYF.

Within the sample, this clonotype is medium-sized. The J gene is TRBJ2-3, the V gene TRBV5-5; TRBD2 aligns across 9 bases. The CDR3 sequence is 16 residues long. Germline values: CDR1 SGHKS, CDR2 YYEKEE (reference sequence). J gave up 1 base and V 0 bases, and 3 bases lay outside the gene matches. The CDR3 sequence: CASSLVSGGRTDTQYF. The CDR3 DNA follows: TGTGCCAGCAGCTTGGTTAGCGGGGGCCGCACAGATACGCAGTATTTT.

Sample share makes this clonotype medium-sized (0.01 to 0.1%). V gene TRBV4-1 combines with J gene TRBJ2-4; D gene uncertain. The V and J ends lost 0 bases and 0 bases respectively, with 12 bases between them. Germline V lookup: CDR1 MGHRA, CDR2 YSYEKL. The CDR3 is made up of 17 amino acids. CDR3 region: CASSQDLSQLAKNIQYF. The CDR3 DNA follows: TGCGCCAGCAGCCAAGATCTATCTCAACTAGCCAAAAACATTCAGTACTTC.

By sample fraction, this clonotype is medium-sized. The rearrangement joins TRBV28 to TRBJ2-7, with D perhaps TRBD2 (6 bases). With 8 bases removed from V and 1 base from J, the gap between germline ends came to 18 bases. The CDR3 contains 15 residues. Germline values: CDR1 MDHEN, CDR2 SYDVKM. The CDR3 is CASQGLGAQSYEQYF. CDR3 sequence (DNA): TGTGCCAGCCAGGGACTTGGCGCCCAGTCCTACGAGCAGTACTTC.

By share, this clonotype ranks as medium-sized (0.01 to 0.1%). The chain uses TRBV5-5 and TRBJ2-7, with TRBD1 identical over 7 bases. CDR3 size: 14 residues. CDR1 and CDR2 from the germline V gene are SGHKS and YYEKEE (reference sequence). The V segment lost 2 bases and the J segment 7 bases; nucleotides outside the gene matches: 9. The CDR3: CASSLVQGYGEQYF. The CDR3 nucleotides are TGTGCCAGCAGCTTAGTACAGGGGTATGGGGAGCAGTACTTC.

This clonotype occurred a few times. This rearrangement joins TRBV29-1 to TRBJ2-6; D uncertain. The CDR3 runs to 14 residues. CDR1 is SQVTM, CDR2 ANQGSEA, per germline. V lost 2 bases, J lost 0 bases, and 5 bases lay in between. The CDR3 nucleotides read TGCAGCGTTGAAAACTTCTCTGGGGCCAACGTCCTGACTTTC. Translated, it gives CSVENFSGANVLTF.

This clonotype is classed as medium-sized. The CDR3 region has the DNA TGTGCCACCAGGGCGGGATATGAGCAGTACTTC. Translated: CATRAGYEQYF. The V gene is TRBV15, the J gene TRBJ2-7, with a weak D call TRBD2 (6 bases). CDR3 length: 11 amino acids. V was trimmed by 6 bases and J by 7 bases, leaving 10 bases between them. Germline V gene lookup returns CDR1 LNHNV and CDR2 YYDKDF (reference sequence).

This clonotype was recorded many times. This chain connects TRBV6-5 to TRBJ2-7; 8 bases match TRBD1. Looked up from germline, CDR1 is MNHEY and CDR2 is SVGAGI. V was clipped by 0 bases and J by 1 base; unmatched bases: 5. CDR3 length equals 16 residues. The CDR3 loop reads CASSYSKTGGSYEQYF. CDR3 coding DNA: TGTGCCAGCAGTTACTCGAAAACAGGGGGTTCCTACGAGCAGTACTTC.

This clonotype was detected ten times or more. V is TRBV3-1 and J is TRBJ2-2; maybe TRBD1 (6 bases). Per germline, CDR1 LGHDT and CDR2 YNNKEL (reference sequence). The CDR3 is made up of 15 amino acids. Trimming shortened V by 1 base and J by 5 bases, and 11 bases separated the two germline ends. The DNA of the CDR3 is TGTGCCAGCAGCCAAGCTCACAGGGAGACCGGGGAGCTGTTTTTT. Its protein product is CASSQAHRETGELFF.

This clonotype is medium-sized. This CDR3 is CATSDLSGGSRNEQFF. The CDR3 DNA sequence: TGTGCCACCAGTGATTTATCCGGGGGGTCACGCAATGAGCAGTTCTTC. The genes are TRBV24-1 and TRBJ2-1; TRBD2 matches 7 bases. Germline V CDR1 and CDR2: KGHDR, SFDVKD. The CDR3 has 16 amino acids. The V segment lost 1 base and the J segment 6 bases; nucleotides outside the gene matches: 8.

In its sample, this clonotype was seen many times. The chain recombines TRBV7-2 with TRBJ1-5, with a possible D match to TRBD1 (5 bases). Trimming left V 1 base short and J 3 bases short, with 10 bases between. The CDR3 has 15 residues. Germline loops: CDR1 SGHTA, CDR2 FQGNSA. The CDR3 loop reads CASSLVGAPNQPQHF. In nucleotides, the CDR3 is TGTGCCAGCAGCTTAGTAGGGGCACCCAATCAGCCCCAGCATTTT.

This clonotype showed up just a few times. The rearrangement links TRBV6-1 to TRBJ2-2, with 8 bases identical to TRBD2. This CDR3 is 16 amino acids long. Trimming took 1 base from V and 7 from J; bases not matched to a gene: 8. CDR1 is MNHNS, CDR2 SASEGT, per germline. As DNA, the CDR3 is TGTGCCAGCAGTGAAGACCGGGGGGGGGGCATCGGGGAGCTGTTTTTT. Residues: CASSEDRGGGIGELFF.

This clonotype counts as medium-sized. The V and J genes are TRBV7-2 and TRBJ1-3, with D possibly matching TRBD1 (5 bases). CDR1 is SGHTA and CDR2 is FQGNSA in the germline V gene. V lost 0 bases and J 2 bases, leaving 8 bases between the germline ends. This CDR3 contains 15 residues. The CDR3 DNA follows: TGTGCCAGCAGCTTAGCTCCAGGGCCTGGAAACACCATATATTTT. Translating it yields CASSLAPGPGNTIYF.

In its sample, this clonotype ranks as medium-sized (0.01 to 0.1%). The chain couples TRBV6-5 to TRBJ2-7; D assignment may be TRBD1 or TRBD2 (5 bases each). CDR3 length: 14 amino acids. Germline CDR1 MNHEY, CDR2 SVGAGI. V was shortened by 5 bases and J by 0 bases, with 11 bases between the two germline ends. CDR3 coding DNA: TGTGCCAGCAGTCGGGACGGAGCCTCCTACGAGCAGTACTTC. Translated, it gives CASSRDGASYEQYF.

In this sample, this clonotype is medium-sized. The J gene is TRBJ2-3, the V gene TRBV27, with D uncertain. Germline V lookup: CDR1 MNHEY, CDR2 SMNVEV (reference sequence). The CDR3 length is 12 residues. V was clipped by 5 bases and J by 2 bases, with 5 bases between them. CDR3 region: CASSESTDTQYF. CDR3 sequence (DNA): TGTGCCAGCAGTGAGTCCACAGATACGCAGTATTTT.